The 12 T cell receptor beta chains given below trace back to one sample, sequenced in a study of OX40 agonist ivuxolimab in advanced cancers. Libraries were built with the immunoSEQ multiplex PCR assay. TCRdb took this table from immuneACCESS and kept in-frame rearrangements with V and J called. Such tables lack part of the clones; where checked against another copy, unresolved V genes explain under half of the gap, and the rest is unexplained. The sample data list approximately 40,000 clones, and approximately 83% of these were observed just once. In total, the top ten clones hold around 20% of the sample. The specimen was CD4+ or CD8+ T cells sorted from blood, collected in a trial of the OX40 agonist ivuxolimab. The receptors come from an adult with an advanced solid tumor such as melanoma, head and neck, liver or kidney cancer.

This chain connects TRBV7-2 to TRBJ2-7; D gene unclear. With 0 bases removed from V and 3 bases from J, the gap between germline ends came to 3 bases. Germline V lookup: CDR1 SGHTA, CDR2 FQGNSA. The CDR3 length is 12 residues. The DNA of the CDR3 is TGTGCCAGCAGCTTAGCCAACTACGAGCAGTACTTC. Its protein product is CASSLANYEQYF.

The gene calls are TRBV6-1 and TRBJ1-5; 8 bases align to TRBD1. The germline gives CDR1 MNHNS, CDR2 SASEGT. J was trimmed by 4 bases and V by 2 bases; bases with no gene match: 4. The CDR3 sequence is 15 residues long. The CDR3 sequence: CASSEPGGQNQPQHF. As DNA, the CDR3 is TGTGCCAGCAGTGAACCAGGGGGCCAGAATCAGCCCCAGCATTTT.

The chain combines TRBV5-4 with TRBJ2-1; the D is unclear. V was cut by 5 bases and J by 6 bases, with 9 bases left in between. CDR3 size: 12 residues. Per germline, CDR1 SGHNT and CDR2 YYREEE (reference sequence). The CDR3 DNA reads TGTGCCAGCAGTGGACCATCCAATGAGCAGTTCTTC. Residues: CASSGPSNEQFF.

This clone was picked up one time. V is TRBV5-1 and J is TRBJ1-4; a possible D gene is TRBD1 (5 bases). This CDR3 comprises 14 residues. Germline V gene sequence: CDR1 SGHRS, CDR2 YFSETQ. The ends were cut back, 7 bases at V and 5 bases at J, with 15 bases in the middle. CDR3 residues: CASALLGRNEKLFF. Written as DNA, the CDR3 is TGCGCCAGCGCATTATTGGGACGGAATGAAAAACTGTTTTTT. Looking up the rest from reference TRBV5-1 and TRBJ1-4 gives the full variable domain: KAGVTQTPRYLIKTRGQQVTLSCSPISGHRSVSWYQQTPGQGLQFLFEYFSETQRNKGNFPGRFSGRQFSNSRSEMNVSTLELGDSALYLCASALLGRNEKLFFGSGTQLSVL.

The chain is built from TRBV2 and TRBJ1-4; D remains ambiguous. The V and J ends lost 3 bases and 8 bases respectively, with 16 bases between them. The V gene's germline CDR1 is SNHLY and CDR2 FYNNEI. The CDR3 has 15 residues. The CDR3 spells CASSEALRGSEKLFF. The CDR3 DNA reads TGTGCCAGCAGTGAGGCCCTTCGTGGCTCCGAAAAACTGTTTTTT.

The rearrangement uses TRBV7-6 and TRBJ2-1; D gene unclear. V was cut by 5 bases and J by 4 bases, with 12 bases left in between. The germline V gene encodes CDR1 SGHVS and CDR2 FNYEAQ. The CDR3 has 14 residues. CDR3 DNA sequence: TGTGCCAGCAGCGAAAAAGACTTATACAATGAGCAGTTCTTC. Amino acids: CASSEKDLYNEQFF.

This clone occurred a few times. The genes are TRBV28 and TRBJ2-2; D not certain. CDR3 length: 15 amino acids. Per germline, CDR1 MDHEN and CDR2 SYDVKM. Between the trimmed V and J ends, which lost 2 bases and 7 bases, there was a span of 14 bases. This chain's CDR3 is CASSLDKLSIGELFF. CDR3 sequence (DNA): TGTGCCAGCAGTTTAGATAAGCTGTCGATCGGGGAGCTGTTTTTT.

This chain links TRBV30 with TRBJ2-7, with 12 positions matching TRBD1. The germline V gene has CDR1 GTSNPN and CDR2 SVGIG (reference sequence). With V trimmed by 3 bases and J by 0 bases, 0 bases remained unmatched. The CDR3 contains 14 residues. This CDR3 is CAWRGQGASYEQYF. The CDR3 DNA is TGTGCCTGGAGGGGACAGGGGGCCTCCTACGAGCAGTACTTC.

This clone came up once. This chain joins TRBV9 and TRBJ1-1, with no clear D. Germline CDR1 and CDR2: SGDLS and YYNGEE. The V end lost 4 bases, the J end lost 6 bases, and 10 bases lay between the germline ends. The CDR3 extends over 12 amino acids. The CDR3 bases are TGTGCCAGCAGCTCGGGTAGGGCTGAAGCTTTCTTT. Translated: CASSSGRAEAFF.

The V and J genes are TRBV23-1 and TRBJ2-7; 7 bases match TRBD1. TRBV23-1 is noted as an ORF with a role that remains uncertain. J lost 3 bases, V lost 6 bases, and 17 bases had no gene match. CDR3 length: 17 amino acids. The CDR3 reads CASREDYRDSRLYEQYF. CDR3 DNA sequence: TGCGCCAGCAGGGAAGACTACCGGGACAGTCGGCTCTACGAGCAGTACTTC.

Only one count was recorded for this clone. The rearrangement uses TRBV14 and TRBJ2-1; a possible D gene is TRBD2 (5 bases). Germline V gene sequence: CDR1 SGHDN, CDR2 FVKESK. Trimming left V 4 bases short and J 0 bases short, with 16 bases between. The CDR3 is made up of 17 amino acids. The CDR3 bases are TGTGCCAGCAGCCCTGGGTCTTGGAGGAGCTCCTACAATGAGCAGTTCTTC. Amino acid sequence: CASSPGSWRSSYNEQFF.

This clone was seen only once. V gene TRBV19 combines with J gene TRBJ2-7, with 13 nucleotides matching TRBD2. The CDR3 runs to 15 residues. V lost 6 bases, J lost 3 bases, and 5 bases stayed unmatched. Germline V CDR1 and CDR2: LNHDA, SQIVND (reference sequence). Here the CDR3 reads CASSQTSGGVYEQYF. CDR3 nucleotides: TGTGCCAGTAGCCAAACTAGCGGGGGGGTCTACGAGCAGTACTTC.